This passage covers 30 T cell receptor beta chains from one sample sequenced in a study of control samples from healthy donors and cancer patients. Clones were sequenced by immunoSEQ multiplex PCR, and TCRdb holds only the in-frame ones, with some missing. The repertoire includes roughly 200,000 clones, 90% to 95% of them detected once, and more than 1.2% sits in the top ten. The source material was blood. Receptors were obtained from a man aged 18 to 35 in good health.

The genes are TRBV10-3 and TRBJ1-2; D is uncertain. Germline V gene lookup returns CDR1 ENHRY and CDR2 SYGVKD. This CDR3 is 14 amino acids long. V was cut by 4 bases and J by 7 bases, with 16 bases left in between. The CDR3 region is CAISGYDPTGGYTF. The CDR3 bases are TGTGCCATCAGTGGGTATGACCCAACGGGTGGCTACACCTTC.

V usage is TRBV6-6 and J usage is TRBJ1-6; D uncertain. V lost 10 bases to trimming and J lost 8 bases, with 15 bases between them. CDR1 MNHNY and CDR2 SVGAGI come from the germline V gene (reference sequence). The CDR3 totals 13 residues. The CDR3 sequence: CATTPGGHSPLHF. The CDR3 DNA reads as TGTGCCACCACCCCGGGTGGACATTCACCCCTCCACTTT.

The J gene is TRBJ1-6, the V gene TRBV7-2; no definite D call. The V and J ends lost 2 bases and 6 bases respectively, with 11 bases between them. The CDR3 length is 15 residues. Germline V gene lookup returns CDR1 SGHTA and CDR2 FQGNSA. The CDR3 sequence is CASSLNSPANSPLHF. CDR3 in DNA: TGTGCCAGCAGCTTAAACTCTCCGGCTAATTCACCCCTCCACTTT.

CDR3 bases: TGTGCCAGCAGCTTAGGAACGTGGGGGGGAGGCACCGGGGAGCTGTTTTTT. Its translation: CASSLGTWGGGTGELFF. The chain uses TRBV7-8 and TRBJ2-2, with 7 bases that match TRBD2. This CDR3 contains 17 residues. J lost 4 bases, V lost 1 base, and 9 bases had no gene match. The germline V gene has CDR1 SGHVS and CDR2 FQNEAQ.

The rearrangement uses TRBV6-2 or TRBV6-3 and TRBJ2-1, with TRBD2 identical over 9 bases. CDR1 is MNHEY and CDR2 is SVGEGT in the germline V gene. Trimming removed 2 bases from V and 7 bases from J; junction bases left unmatched: 6. The CDR3 sequence is 15 residues long. CDR3 loop: CASSYGRGGGNEQFF. The CDR3 region has the DNA TGTGCCAGCAGTTACGGGCGGGGGGGCGGGAATGAGCAGTTCTTC.

The chain links TRBV18 to TRBJ2-2; D gene unclear. This CDR3 has 15 amino acids. Germline V gives CDR1 KGHSH, CDR2 LQKENI. V was cut by 2 bases and J by 0 bases, with 7 bases left in between. The CDR3 DNA sequence: TGTGCCAGCTCACCATCCCCAGCGAACACCGGGGAGCTGTTTTTT. This sequence encodes CASSPSPANTGELFF.

This chain joins TRBV3-1 (or the pseudogene TRBV3-2) and TRBJ2-5; 12 bases align to TRBD2. The CDR3 extends over 18 amino acids. J lost 5 bases, V lost 1 base, and 11 bases had no gene match. CDR1 LGHDT and CDR2 YNNKEL come from the germline V gene (reference sequence). CDR3 loop: CASSQGGLAGFSMETQYF. Here the CDR3 DNA reads TGTGCCAGCAGCCAAGGAGGACTAGCGGGATTTTCTATGGAGACCCAGTACTTC.

V gene TRBV5-4 combines with J gene TRBJ2-3; D tentatively fits TRBD1 or TRBD2 (5 bases each). This CDR3 has 17 amino acids. V was trimmed by 5 bases and J by 0 bases, leaving 19 bases between them. CDR1 SGHNT and CDR2 YYREEE come from the germline V gene (reference sequence). The CDR3 region has the DNA TGTGCCAGCAGACAAGGGACCTCACTAGGCAGCACAGATACGCAGTATTTT. Its translation is CASRQGTSLGSTDTQYF.

This sequence joins TRBV6-5 and TRBJ2-7; TRBD1 matches at 7 bases. Germline V gene data show CDR1 as MNHEY and CDR2 as SVGAGI. CDR3 length: 14 residues. V shed 5 bases, J shed 3 bases, and the junction held 7 bases outside the gene matches. The CDR3 DNA is TGTGCCAGCAGTATCAGGGGGAAGGGCTACGAGCAGTACTTC. This gives the protein CASSIRGKGYEQYF.

The chain carries TRBV5-4 and TRBJ1-2; D gene uncertain. Trimming shortened V by 4 bases and J by 4 bases, and 11 bases separated the two germline ends. The CDR3 length is 13 residues. Germline assignment: CDR1 SGHNT and CDR2 YYREEE (reference sequence). As DNA, the CDR3 is TGTGCCAGCAGCCCGTGGGCCACCTATGGCTACACCTTC. This sequence encodes CASSPWATYGYTF. Full variable domain (rest looked up from reference TRBV5-4 and TRBJ1-2): ETGVTQSPTHLIKTRGQQVTLRCSSQSGHNTVSWYQQALGQGPQFIFQYYREEENGRGNFPPRFSGLQFPNYSSELNVNALELDDSALYLCASSPWATYGYTFGSGTRLTVV.

The chain recombines TRBV5-1 with TRBJ2-5, with 8 bases matching TRBD1. Germline loops: CDR1 SGHRS, CDR2 YFSETQ. The junction had 5 bases not matched to a gene; V was cut back by 3 bases and J by 4 bases. This CDR3 comprises 14 residues. In DNA form, the CDR3 reads TGCGCCAGCAGCTCCGACAGGGGAACAGAGACCCAGTACTTC. Its translation: CASSSDRGTETQYF. The whole variable domain, filled in from reference TRBV5-1 and TRBJ2-5, reads KAGVTQTPRYLIKTRGQQVTLSCSPISGHRSVSWYQQTPGQGLQFLFEYFSETQRNKGNFPGRFSGRQFSNSRSEMNVSTLELGDSALYLCASSSDRGTETQYFGPGTRLLVL.

The gene calls are TRBV19 and TRBJ2-7, with 7 bases lining up with TRBD2. Germline CDR1 LNHDA, CDR2 SQIVND (reference sequence). V lost 3 bases and J lost 0; bases outside the gene matches: 2. There are 14 residues in the CDR3. As DNA, the CDR3 is TGTGCCAGTAGTATGACGGGAGGCTCCTACGAGCAGTACTTC. Residues: CASSMTGGSYEQYF. Full variable domain (remainder filled in from reference TRBV19 and TRBJ2-7): DGGITQSPKYLFRKEGQNVTLSCEQNLNHDAMYWYRQDPGQGLRLIYYSQIVNDFQKGDIAEGYSVSREKKESFPLTVTSAQKNPTAFYLCASSMTGGSYEQYFGPGTRLTVT.

This clone was recorded only once. Here the CDR3 DNA reads TGTGCCAGCAGCCAAAGGACAGGGGCCCTAGGCACTGAAGCTTTCTTT. This codes for CASSQRTGALGTEAFF. The rearrangement uses TRBV3-1 (or the pseudogene TRBV3-2) and TRBJ1-1; 9 nucleotides match TRBD1. The CDR3 totals 16 residues. From germline, CDR1 is LGHDT and CDR2 YNNKEL (reference sequence). With V trimmed by 2 bases and J by 4 bases, 8 bases remained unmatched.

Worth noting for this clone: This CDR3 is also generated by other DNA sequences in the sample. The chain employs TRBV30 and TRBJ2-3, with D unresolved. This CDR3 comprises 11 residues. Trimming removed 3 bases from V and 6 bases from J, with 7 bases in between. CDR1 is GTSNPN and CDR2 is SVGIG in the germline V gene (reference sequence). The CDR3 bases are TGTGCCTGGAGGTTGGGGGATACGCAGTATTTT. Encoded protein: CAWRLGDTQYF. The full variable domain, rest sourced from reference TRBV30 and TRBJ2-3, is SQTIHQWPATLVQPVGSPLSLECTVEGTSNPNLYWYRQAAGRGLQLLFYSVGIGQISSEVPQNLSASRPQDRQFILSSKKLLLSDSGFYLCAWRLGDTQYFGPGTRLTVL.

The chain uses TRBV14 and TRBJ2-1; 8 nucleotides match TRBD2. V shed 1 base, J shed 11 bases, and the junction held 4 bases outside the gene matches. This CDR3 is built from 13 residues. The germline V gene encodes CDR1 SGHDN and CDR2 FVKESK. The CDR3 protein is CASSQGQRGKQFF. DNA for the CDR3: TGTGCCAGCAGCCAAGGTCAGCGGGGGAAGCAGTTCTTC.

This sequence joins TRBV11-1 and TRBJ2-3; weak D call: TRBD1 (6 bases). Trimming shortened V by 2 bases and J by 5 bases, and 14 bases separated the two germline ends. CDR1 and CDR2 from the germline V gene are SGHAT and FQDESV (reference sequence). The CDR3 runs to 15 residues. This CDR3 is CASSLYQGQEDTQYF. CDR3 nucleotide sequence: TGTGCCAGCAGCTTATATCAGGGGCAGGAAGATACGCAGTATTTT.

This chain connects TRBV5-1 to TRBJ1-4; tentative D call: TRBD1 (5 bases). The CDR3 covers 19 residues. V lost 0 bases and J 5 bases, leaving 23 bases between the germline ends. In germline, CDR1 is SGHRS, CDR2 YFSETQ. CDR3 DNA sequence: TGCGCCAGCAGCTTGGGACCCCCCGGGGGGTCAGGGATGAATGAAAAACTGTTTTTT. Its protein is CASSLGPPGGSGMNEKLFF.

The J gene is TRBJ1-2, the V gene TRBV7-3; TRBD1 is a possible D gene (5 bases). The CDR3 runs to 16 residues. Trimming pared 0 bases from V and 7 bases from J, leaving 18 bases between. The germline V gene has CDR1 SGHTA and CDR2 FQGTGA. In DNA form, the CDR3 reads TGTGCCAGCAGCTTAACCGGGGCTGCTTCCTTTTCTGGCTACACCTTC. Translation gives CASSLTGAASFSGYTF.

This chain uses TRBV29-1 with TRBJ1-2, with unresolved D. CDR3 length: 12 amino acids. V was pared by 4 bases and J by 6 bases, with 12 bases between. Germline CDR1 SQVTM, CDR2 ANQGSEA. The CDR3 DNA is TGCAGCGTTGTTCTAAGGCAGGATGGCTACACCTTC. Translated, it gives CSVVLRQDGYTF.

The chain combines TRBV5-1 with TRBJ2-2; perhaps TRBD1 as D (6 bases). CDR1 and CDR2 from the germline V gene are SGHRS and YFSETQ. V lost 2 bases and J lost 8, with 10 bases in between. The CDR3 length is 13 residues. This CDR3 is CASSLTRGGELFF. In nucleotides, the CDR3 is TGCGCCAGCAGCTTAACCAGGGGTGGGGAGCTGTTTTTT.

The chain combines TRBV9 with TRBJ2-7, with 10 nucleotides matching TRBD2. This CDR3 comprises 11 residues. CDR1 SGDLS and CDR2 YYNGEE come from the germline V gene. CDR3 in amino acids: CASGTSDEQYF. CDR3 coding DNA: TGTGCTTCCGGGACTAGCGACGAGCAGTACTTC.

This chain links TRBV15 with TRBJ2-2; possibly TRBD1 for D (6 bases). V gave up 5 bases and J gave up 7 bases, with 17 bases separating them. The CDR3 consists of 15 residues. Germline V gene sequence: CDR1 LNHNV, CDR2 YYDKDF (reference sequence). The CDR3 DNA reads as TGTGCCACCAGCCCACCGACTACAGGGAACGGGGAGCTGTTTTTT. Encoded protein: CATSPPTTGNGELFF.

This chain links TRBV6-5 with TRBJ2-2; no clear D gene. CDR1 and CDR2 (germline): MNHEY, SVGAGI. The germline V and J ends were trimmed by 0 bases and 6 bases, with 5 bases remaining between them. The CDR3 length is 13 residues. CDR3 sequence reads: CASSYSISGELFF. The CDR3 DNA reads as TGTGCCAGCAGTTACTCGATATCCGGGGAGCTGTTTTTT.

This clone was detected a few times. The chain recombines TRBV7-9 with TRBJ2-6; D unresolved. There are 14 residues in the CDR3. Germline V lookup: CDR1 SEHNR, CDR2 FQNEAQ (reference sequence). The V and J ends lost 2 bases and 2 bases respectively, with 4 bases between them. The CDR3 loop is CASSLSTGANVLTF. CDR3 bases: TGTGCCAGCAGCTTATCCACTGGGGCCAACGTCCTGACTTTC. Complete variable domain (other parts from reference TRBV7-9 and TRBJ2-6): DTGVSQNPRHKITKRGQNVTFRCDPISEHNRLYWYRQTLGQGPEFLTYFQNEAQLEKSRLLSDRFSAERPKGSFSTLEIQRTEQGDSAMYLCASSLSTGANVLTFGAGSRLTVL.

The chain joins TRBV18 to TRBJ2-7, with TRBD2 matching over 8 bases. V lost 5 bases and J lost 3; bases outside the gene matches: 9. The germline V gene encodes CDR1 KGHSH and CDR2 LQKENI. The CDR3 consists of 15 residues. CDR3 in DNA: TGTGCCAGCTCAGCCGGGGGGGAGTTGGACTACGAGCAGTACTTC. It specifies CASSAGGELDYEQYF.

The rearrangement joins TRBV7-2 to TRBJ1-4; 8 positions match TRBD1. V shed 2 bases and J 8 bases; nucleotides not matched to a gene: 7. This CDR3 spans 15 amino acids. CDR1 SGHTA and CDR2 FQGNSA come from the germline V gene. Here the CDR3 reads CASSLQGQGMEKLFF. The CDR3 DNA sequence: TGTGCCAGCAGCTTACAAGGACAGGGTATGGAAAAACTGTTTTTT.

The rearrangement joins TRBV6-5 to TRBJ1-2; TRBD1 is a possible D gene (5 bases). Trimming shortened V by 5 bases and J by 4 bases, and 11 bases separated the two germline ends. Germline assignment: CDR1 MNHEY and CDR2 SVGAGI. The CDR3 is 13 amino acids. As DNA, the CDR3 is TGTGCCAGCAGTCTGCAGGGTGGCTATGGCTACACCTTC. Its translation: CASSLQGGYGYTF.

This chain uses TRBV24-1 with TRBJ1-2; TRBD1 matches at 8 bases. Germline V gives CDR1 KGHDR, CDR2 SFDVKD. The ends lost 2 bases at V and 5 bases at J; junction bases unmatched: 9. This CDR3 has 16 amino acids. The CDR3 here is CATSDSRTGIGYGYTF. The CDR3 region has the DNA TGTGCCACCAGTGATTCCCGGACAGGGATAGGTTATGGCTACACCTTC.

This rearrangement joins TRBV2 to TRBJ1-4; D is undetermined. In germline, CDR1 is SNHLY, CDR2 FYNNEI. V was shortened by 7 bases and J by 7 bases, with 10 bases between the two germline ends. This CDR3 comprises 12 residues. The CDR3 is CASKGAGEKLFF. The CDR3 DNA reads TGTGCCAGCAAAGGAGCGGGTGAAAAACTGTTTTTT. Based on the CDR3 plus reference TRBV2 and TRBJ1-4, the full variable domain is EPEVTQTPSHQVTQMGQEVILRCVPISNHLYFYWYRQILGQKVEFLVSFYNNEISEKSEIFDDQFSVERPDGSNFTLKIRSTKLEDSAMYFCASKGAGEKLFFGSGTQLSVL.

The genes are TRBV27 and TRBJ2-1; D could derive from TRBD1 or TRBD2 (5 bases each). The germline V gene encodes CDR1 MNHEY and CDR2 SMNVEV (reference sequence). The CDR3 sequence is 13 residues long. With 4 bases removed from V and 10 bases from J, the gap between germline ends came to 14 bases. The CDR3 loop reads CASSSGTPREQFF. CDR3 in DNA: TGTGCCAGCAGTTCCGGGACCCCTAGGGAGCAGTTCTTC.